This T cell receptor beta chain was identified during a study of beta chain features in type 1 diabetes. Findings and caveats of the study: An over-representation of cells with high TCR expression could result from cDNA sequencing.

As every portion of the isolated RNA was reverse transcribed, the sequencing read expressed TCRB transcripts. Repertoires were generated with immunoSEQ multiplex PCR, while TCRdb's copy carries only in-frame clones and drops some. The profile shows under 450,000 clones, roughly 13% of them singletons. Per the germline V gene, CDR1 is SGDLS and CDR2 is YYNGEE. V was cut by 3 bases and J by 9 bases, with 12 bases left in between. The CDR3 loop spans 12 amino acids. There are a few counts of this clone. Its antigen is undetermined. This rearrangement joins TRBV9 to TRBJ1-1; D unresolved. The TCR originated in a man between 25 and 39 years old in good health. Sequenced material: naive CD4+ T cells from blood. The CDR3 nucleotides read TGTGCCAGCAGCGCACGCGGGTACCAAGCTTTCTTT. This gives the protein CASSARGYQAFF.